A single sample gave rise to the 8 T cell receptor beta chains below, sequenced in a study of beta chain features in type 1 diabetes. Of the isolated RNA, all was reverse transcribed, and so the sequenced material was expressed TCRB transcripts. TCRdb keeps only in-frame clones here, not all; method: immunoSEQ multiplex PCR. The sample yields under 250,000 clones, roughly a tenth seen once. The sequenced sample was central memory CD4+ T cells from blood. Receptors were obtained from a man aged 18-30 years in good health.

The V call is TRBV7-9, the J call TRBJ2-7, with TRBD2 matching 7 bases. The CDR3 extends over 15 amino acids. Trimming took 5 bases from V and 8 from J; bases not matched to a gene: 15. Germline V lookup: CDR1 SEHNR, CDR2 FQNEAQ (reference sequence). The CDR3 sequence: CASSPSTGLAEKQYF. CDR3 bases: TGTGCCAGCAGCCCCTCAACCGGGCTAGCGGAGAAGCAGTACTTC.

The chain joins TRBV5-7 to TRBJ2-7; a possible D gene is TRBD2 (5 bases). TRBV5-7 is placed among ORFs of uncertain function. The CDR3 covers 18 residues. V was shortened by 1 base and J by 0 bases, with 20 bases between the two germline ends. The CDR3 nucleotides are TGTGCCAGCAGCTTGTTTGGTAGGGCGGGCCCGTACTCCTACGAGCAGTACTTC. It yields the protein CASSLFGRAGPYSYEQYF.

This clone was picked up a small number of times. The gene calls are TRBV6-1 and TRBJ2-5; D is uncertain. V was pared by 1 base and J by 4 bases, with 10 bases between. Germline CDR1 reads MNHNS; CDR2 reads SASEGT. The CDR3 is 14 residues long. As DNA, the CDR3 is TGTGCCAGCAGTGAAGGTTGGGCTGGAGAGACCCAGTACTTC. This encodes CASSEGWAGETQYF.

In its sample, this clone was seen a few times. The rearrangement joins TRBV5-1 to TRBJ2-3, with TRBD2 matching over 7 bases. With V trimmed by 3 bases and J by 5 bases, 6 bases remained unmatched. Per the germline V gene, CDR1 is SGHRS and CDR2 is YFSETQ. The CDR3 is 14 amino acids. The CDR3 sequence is CASSWGLPVDTQYF. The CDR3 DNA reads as TGCGCCAGCAGCTGGGGACTACCCGTAGATACGCAGTATTTT.

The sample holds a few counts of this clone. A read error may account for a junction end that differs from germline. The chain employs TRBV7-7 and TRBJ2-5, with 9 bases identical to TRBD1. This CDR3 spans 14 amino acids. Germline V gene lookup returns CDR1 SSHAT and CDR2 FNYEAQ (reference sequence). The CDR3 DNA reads TGTGCTAGCAGCTGGGACAGGGTCGGAGAGACCCAGTACTTC. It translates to CASSWDRVGETQYF.

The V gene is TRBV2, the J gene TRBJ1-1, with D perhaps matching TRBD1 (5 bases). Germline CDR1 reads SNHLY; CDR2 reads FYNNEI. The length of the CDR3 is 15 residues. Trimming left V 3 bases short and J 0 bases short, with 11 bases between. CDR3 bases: TGTGCCAGCAGTGAGCAAGGGGCAATGAACACTGAAGCTTTCTTT. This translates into CASSEQGAMNTEAFF.

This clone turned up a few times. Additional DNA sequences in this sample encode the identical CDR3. CDR3 sequence reads: CASSSDGSGANVLTF. CDR3 sequence (DNA): TGTGCCAGCAGTTCGGATGGCTCTGGGGCCAACGTCCTGACTTTC. The V gene is TRBV27, the J gene TRBJ2-6; D call uncertain. Looked up from germline, CDR1 is MNHEY and CDR2 is SMNVEV (reference sequence). The CDR3 has 15 residues. Trimming stripped 4 bases from V and 0 bases from J, with 7 bases between. The variable domain in full, completed from reference TRBV27 and TRBJ2-6, reads EAQVTQNPRYLITVTGKKLTVTCSQNMNHEYMSWYRQDPGLGLRQIYYSMNVEVTDKGDVPEGYKVSRKEKRNFPLILESPSPNQTSLYFCASSSDGSGANVLTFGAGSRLTVL.

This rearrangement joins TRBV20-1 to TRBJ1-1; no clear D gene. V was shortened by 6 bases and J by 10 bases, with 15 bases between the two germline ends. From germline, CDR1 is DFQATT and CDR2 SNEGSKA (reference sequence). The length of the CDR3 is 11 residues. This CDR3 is CSASKPAAAFF. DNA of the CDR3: TGCAGTGCGTCAAAACCGGCTGCAGCTTTCTTT.